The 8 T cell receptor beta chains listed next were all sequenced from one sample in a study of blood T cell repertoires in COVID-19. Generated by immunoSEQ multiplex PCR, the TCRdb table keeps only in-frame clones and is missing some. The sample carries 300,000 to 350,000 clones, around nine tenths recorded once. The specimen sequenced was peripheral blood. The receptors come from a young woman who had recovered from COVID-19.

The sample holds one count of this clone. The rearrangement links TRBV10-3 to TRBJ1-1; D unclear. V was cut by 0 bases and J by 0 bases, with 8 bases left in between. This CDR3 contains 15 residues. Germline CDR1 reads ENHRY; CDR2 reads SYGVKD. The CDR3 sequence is CAISESYSMNTEAFF. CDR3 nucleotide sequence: TGTGCCATCAGTGAGTCGTACAGCATGAACACTGAAGCTTTCTTT.

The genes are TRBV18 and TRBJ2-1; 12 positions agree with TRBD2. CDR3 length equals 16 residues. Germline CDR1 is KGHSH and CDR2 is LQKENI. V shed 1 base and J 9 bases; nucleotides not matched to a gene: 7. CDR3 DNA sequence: TGTGCCAGCTCACCACTGACTAGCGGGAGCTCTGGTGAGCAGTTCTTC. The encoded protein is CASSPLTSGSSGEQFF.

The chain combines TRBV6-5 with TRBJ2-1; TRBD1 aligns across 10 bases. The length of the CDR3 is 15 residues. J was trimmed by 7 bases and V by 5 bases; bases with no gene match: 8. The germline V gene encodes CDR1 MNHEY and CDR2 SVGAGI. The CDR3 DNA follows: TGTGCCAGCAGTCCCTGGACAGGGGGTGGAAATGAGCAGTTCTTC. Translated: CASSPWTGGGNEQFF.

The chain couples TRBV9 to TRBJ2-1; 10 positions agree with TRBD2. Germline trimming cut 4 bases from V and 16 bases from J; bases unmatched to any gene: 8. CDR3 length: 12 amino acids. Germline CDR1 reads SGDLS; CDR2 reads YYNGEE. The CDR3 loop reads CASSSVTSGQFF. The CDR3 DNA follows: TGTGCCAGCAGCTCGGTGACTAGCGGGCAATTCTTC. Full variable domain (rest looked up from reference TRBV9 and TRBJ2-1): DSGVTQTPKHLITATGQRVTLRCSPRSGDLSVYWYQQSLDQGLQFLIQYYNGEERAKGNILERFSAQQFPDLHSELNLSSLELGDSALYFCASSSVTSGQFFGPGTRLTVL.

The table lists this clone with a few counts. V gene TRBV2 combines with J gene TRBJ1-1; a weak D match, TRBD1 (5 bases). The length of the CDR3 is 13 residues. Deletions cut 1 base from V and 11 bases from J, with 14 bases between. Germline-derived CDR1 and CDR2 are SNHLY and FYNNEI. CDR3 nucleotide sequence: TGTGCCAGCAGTGAAGTACTCGGGGGGAAGGCTTTCTTT. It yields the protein CASSEVLGGKAFF.

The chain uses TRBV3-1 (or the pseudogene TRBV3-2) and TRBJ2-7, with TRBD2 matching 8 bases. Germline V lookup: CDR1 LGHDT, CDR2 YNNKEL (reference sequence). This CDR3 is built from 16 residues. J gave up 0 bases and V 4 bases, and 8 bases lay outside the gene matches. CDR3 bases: TGTGCCAGCAGCCGATTACTAGCGGATCGCTCCTACGAGCAGTACGTC. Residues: CASSRLLADRSYEQYV.

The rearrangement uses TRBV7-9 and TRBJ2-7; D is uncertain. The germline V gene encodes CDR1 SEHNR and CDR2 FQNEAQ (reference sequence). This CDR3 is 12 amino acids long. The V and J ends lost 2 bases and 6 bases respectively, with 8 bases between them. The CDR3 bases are TGTGCCAGCAGCTTATTTACCGGCGAGCAGTACGTC. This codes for CASSLFTGEQYV.

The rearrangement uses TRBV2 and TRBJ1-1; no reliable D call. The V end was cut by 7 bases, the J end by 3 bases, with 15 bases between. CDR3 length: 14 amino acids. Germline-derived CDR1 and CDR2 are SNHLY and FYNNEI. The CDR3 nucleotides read TGTGCCAGCATAAGGATGGAGGGTCACACTGAAGCTTTCTTT. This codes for CASIRMEGHTEAFF.